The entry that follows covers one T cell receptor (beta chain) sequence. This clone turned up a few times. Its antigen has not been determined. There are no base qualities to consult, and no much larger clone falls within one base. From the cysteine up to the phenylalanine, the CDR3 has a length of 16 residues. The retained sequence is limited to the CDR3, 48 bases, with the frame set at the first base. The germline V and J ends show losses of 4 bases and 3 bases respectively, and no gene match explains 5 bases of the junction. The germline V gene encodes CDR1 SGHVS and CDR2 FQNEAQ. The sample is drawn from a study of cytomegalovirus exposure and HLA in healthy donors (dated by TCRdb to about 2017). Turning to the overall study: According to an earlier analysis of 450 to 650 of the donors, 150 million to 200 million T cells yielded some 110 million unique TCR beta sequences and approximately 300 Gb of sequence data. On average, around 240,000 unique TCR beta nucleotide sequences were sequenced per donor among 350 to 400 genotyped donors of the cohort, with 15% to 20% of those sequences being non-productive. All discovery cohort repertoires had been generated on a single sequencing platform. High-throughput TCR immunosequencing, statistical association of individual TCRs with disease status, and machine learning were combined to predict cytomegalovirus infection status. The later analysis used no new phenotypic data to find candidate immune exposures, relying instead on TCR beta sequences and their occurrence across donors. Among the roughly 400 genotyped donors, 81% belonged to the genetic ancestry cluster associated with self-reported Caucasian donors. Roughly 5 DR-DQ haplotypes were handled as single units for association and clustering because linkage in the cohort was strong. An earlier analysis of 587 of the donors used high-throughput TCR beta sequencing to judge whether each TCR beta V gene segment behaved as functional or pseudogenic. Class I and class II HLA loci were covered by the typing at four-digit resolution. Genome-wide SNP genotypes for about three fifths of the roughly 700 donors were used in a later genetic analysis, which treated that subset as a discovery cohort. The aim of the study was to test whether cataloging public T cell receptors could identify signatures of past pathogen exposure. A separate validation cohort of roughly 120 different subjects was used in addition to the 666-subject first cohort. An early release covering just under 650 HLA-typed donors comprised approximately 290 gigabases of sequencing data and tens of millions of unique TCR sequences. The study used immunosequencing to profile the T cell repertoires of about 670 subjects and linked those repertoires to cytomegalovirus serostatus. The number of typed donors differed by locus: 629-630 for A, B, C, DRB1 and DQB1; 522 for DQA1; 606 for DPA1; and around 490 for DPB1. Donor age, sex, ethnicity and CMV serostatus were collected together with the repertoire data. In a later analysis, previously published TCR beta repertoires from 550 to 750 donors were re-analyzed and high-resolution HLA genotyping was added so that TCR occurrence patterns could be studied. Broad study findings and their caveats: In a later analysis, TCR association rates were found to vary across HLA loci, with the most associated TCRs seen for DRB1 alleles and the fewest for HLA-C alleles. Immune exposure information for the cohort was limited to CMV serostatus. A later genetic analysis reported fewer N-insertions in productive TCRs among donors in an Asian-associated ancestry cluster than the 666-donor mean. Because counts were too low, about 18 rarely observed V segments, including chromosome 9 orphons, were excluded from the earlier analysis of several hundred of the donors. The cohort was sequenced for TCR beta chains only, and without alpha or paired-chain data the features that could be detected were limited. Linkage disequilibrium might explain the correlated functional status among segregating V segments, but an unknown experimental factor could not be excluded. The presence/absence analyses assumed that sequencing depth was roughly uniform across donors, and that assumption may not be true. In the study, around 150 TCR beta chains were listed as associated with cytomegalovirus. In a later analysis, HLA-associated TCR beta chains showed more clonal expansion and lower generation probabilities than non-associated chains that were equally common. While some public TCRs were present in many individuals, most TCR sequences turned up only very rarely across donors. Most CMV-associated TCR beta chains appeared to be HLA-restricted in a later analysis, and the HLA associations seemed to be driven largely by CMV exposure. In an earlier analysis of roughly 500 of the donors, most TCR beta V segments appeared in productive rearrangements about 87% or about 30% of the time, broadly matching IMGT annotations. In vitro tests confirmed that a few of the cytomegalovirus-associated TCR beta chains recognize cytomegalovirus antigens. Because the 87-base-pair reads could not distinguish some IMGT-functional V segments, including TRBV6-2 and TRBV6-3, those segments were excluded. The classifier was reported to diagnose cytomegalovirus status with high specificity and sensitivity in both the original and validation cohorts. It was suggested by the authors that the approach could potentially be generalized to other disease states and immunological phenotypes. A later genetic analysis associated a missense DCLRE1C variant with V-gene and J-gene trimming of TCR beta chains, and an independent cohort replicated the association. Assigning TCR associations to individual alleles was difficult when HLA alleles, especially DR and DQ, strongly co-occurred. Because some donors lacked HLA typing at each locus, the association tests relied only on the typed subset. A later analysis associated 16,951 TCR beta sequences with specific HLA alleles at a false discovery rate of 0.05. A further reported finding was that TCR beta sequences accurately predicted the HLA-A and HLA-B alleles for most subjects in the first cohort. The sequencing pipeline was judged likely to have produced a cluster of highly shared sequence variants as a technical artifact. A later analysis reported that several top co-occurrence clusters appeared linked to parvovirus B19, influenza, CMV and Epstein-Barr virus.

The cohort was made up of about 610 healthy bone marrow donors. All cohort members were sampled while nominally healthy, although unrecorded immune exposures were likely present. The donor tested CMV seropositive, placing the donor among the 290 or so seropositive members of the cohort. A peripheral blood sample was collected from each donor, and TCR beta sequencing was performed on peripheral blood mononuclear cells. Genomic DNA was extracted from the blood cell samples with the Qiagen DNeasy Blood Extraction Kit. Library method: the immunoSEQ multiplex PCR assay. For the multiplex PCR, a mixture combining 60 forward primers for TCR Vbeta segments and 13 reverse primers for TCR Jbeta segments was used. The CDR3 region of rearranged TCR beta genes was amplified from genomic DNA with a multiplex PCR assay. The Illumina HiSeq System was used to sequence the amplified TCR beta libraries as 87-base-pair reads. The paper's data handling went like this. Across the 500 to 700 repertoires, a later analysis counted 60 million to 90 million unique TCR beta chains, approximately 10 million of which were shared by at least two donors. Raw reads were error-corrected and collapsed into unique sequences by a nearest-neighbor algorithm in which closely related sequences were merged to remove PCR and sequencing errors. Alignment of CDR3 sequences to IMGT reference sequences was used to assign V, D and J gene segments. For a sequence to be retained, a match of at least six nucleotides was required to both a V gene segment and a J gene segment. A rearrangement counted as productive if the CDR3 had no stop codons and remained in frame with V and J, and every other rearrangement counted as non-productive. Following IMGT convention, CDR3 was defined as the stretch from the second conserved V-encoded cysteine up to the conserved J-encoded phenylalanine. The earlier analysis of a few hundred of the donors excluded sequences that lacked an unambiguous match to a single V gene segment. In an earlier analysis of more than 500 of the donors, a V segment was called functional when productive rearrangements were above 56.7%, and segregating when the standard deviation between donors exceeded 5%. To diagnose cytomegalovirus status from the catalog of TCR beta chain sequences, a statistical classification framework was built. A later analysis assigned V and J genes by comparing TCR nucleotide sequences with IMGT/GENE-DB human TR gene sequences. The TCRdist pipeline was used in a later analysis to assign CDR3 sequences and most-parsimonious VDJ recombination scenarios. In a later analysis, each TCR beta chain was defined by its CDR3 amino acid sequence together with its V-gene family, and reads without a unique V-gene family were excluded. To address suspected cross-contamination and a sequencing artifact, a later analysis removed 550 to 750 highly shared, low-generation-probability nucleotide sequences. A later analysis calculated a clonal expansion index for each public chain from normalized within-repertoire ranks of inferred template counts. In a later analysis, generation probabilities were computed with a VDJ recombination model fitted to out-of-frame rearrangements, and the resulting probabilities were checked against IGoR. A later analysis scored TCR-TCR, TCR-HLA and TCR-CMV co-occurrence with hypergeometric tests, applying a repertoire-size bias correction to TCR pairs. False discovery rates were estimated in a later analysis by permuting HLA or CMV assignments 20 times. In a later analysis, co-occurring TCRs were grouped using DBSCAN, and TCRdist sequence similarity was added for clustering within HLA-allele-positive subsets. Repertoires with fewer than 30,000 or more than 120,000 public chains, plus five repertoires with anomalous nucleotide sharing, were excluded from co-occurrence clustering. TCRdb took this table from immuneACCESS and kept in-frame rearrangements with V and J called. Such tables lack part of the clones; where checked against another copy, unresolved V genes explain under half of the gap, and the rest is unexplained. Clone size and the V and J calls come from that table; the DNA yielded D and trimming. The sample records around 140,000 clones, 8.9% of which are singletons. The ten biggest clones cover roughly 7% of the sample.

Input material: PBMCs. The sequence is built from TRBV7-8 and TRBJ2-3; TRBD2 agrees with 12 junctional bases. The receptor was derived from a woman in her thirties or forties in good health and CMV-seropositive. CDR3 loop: CASSSRTSGVTDTQYF. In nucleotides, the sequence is TGTGCCAGCAGCTCCCGGACTAGCGGGGTGACAGATACGCAGTATTTT.